Below are 29 T cell receptor beta chains sequenced from a single sample in a study of T cells after yellow fever vaccination. TCRdb used MiXCR to reprocess the 5' RACE reads, holding one entry per CDR3 protein. The sample carries 500,000 to 550,000 distinct CDR3 sequences, just over 20% recorded once. The sample in question was PBMCs, obtained approximately 20 days after the first yellow fever vaccination. The receptors shown here come from a man between 18 and 29 years old who received the YFV17D yellow fever vaccine.

This clonotype appeared a few times. V and J are TRBV20-1 and TRBJ1-4, with no clear D. V was trimmed by 3 bases and J by 5 bases, leaving 13 bases between them. The CDR3 is 14 amino acids. Germline values: CDR1 DFQATT, CDR2 SNEGSKA (reference sequence). The CDR3 protein is CSARDQSRNEKLFF. CDR3 coding DNA: TGCAGTGCTAGGGACCAATCAAGAAATGAAAAACTGTTTTTT.

The rearrangement uses TRBV28 and TRBJ1-2; perhaps TRBD1 as D (5 bases). Germline V gives CDR1 MDHEN, CDR2 SYDVKM. The CDR3 sequence is 14 residues long. V was clipped by 6 bases and J by 5 bases, with 16 bases between them. As DNA, the CDR3 is TGTGCCAGCAGGACCCCCGGGGGGATTTATGGCTACACCTTC. It encodes CASRTPGGIYGYTF.

This clonotype was counted a few times. The J gene is TRBJ2-3, the V gene TRBV2; D is unclear. The CDR3 sequence is 15 residues long. V dropped 10 bases and J dropped 0 bases, with 17 bases sitting between them. CDR1 is SNHLY and CDR2 is FYNNEI in the germline V gene. CDR3 in DNA: TGTGCCACCCGACGGAAAATAGCTAGCACAGATACGCAGTATTTT. As protein: CATRRKIASTDTQYF.

The chain joins TRBV18 to TRBJ1-1; possibly TRBD1 for D (6 bases). This CDR3 has 16 residues. The ends were cut back, 3 bases at V and 1 base at J, with 15 bases in the middle. The germline gives CDR1 KGHSH, CDR2 LQKENI. This CDR3 is CASSPLGQGGNTEAFF. CDR3 bases: TGTGCCAGCTCACCGCTAGGGCAAGGGGGGAACACTGAAGCTTTCTTT.

The rearrangement joins TRBV6-1 to TRBJ2-6; no firm D call. The CDR3 is 14 residues long. V was pared by 6 bases and J by 0 bases, with 6 bases between. Germline values: CDR1 MNHNS, CDR2 SASEGT. DNA of the CDR3: TGTGCCAGCAGCCGGATCTCTGGGGCCAACGTCCTGACTTTC. Amino acids: CASSRISGANVLTF.

This clonotype was detected a few times. The chain uses TRBV20-1 and TRBJ2-7; possible D gene TRBD1, 6 bases. There are 13 residues in the CDR3. The V gene's germline CDR1 is DFQATT and CDR2 SNEGSKA (reference sequence). V was pared by 2 bases and J by 0 bases, with 8 bases between. CDR3 in DNA: TGCAGTGCTAGAAACAGGGACTCCTACGAGCAGTACTTC. Encoded protein: CSARNRDSYEQYF.

The V call is TRBV4-3, the J call TRBJ2-3; 7 bases are a match to TRBD2. CDR1 is LGHNA, CDR2 YSLEER, per germline. CDR3 length equals 15 residues. J lost 4 bases, V lost 1 base, and 5 bases had no gene match. The CDR3: CASSQGSGAADTQYF. The CDR3 region has the DNA TGCGCCAGCAGCCAAGGGAGCGGGGCAGCAGATACGCAGTATTTT.

The genes are TRBV12-3 or TRBV12-4 and TRBJ2-1, with 7 nucleotides matching TRBD2. With 0 bases clipped from V and 5 bases from J, the junction kept 10 bases outside the gene matches. The CDR3 is 17 residues long. CDR3 DNA sequence: TGTGCCAGCAGTTTAGCCTTGCGGTGGGGGGGAGACAATGAGCAGTTCTTC. Protein sequence: CASSLALRWGGDNEQFF.

The V and J genes are TRBV6-1 and TRBJ2-5; tentatively, D is TRBD1 (6 bases). This CDR3 region has 14 residues. CDR1 MNHNS and CDR2 SASEGT come from the germline V gene. V was cut by 2 bases and J by 5 bases, with 12 bases left in between. CDR3 amino acids: CASSEMFRGETQYF. The DNA of the CDR3 is TGTGCCAGCAGTGAAATGTTCAGGGGCGAGACCCAGTACTTC.

This clonotype was counted only a few times. The V and J genes are TRBV7-2 and TRBJ1-2; no reliable D call. The ends were cut back, 5 bases at V and 4 bases at J, with 11 bases in the middle. CDR1 and CDR2 (germline): SGHTA, FQGNSA. The CDR3 totals 13 residues. DNA of the CDR3: TGTGCCAGCAGCACAACAGTCTCCTATGGCTACACCTTC. This codes for CASSTTVSYGYTF.

This clonotype was seen ten or more times. V is TRBV5-1 and J is TRBJ2-4; no definite D call. The CDR3 covers 13 residues. Germline CDR1 reads SGHRS; CDR2 reads YFSETQ. The ends were cut back, 1 base at V and 5 bases at J, with 7 bases in the middle. DNA for the CDR3: TGCGCCAGCAGCTTGAACGGAGAAAACATTCAGTACTTC. Its protein is CASSLNGENIQYF.

This clonotype was detected ten times or more. The J gene is TRBJ2-5, the V gene TRBV18, with 8 bases identical to TRBD1. The length of the CDR3 is 15 residues. The trim removed 2 bases at V and 1 base at J, leaving 3 bases unmatched. Germline V gives CDR1 KGHSH, CDR2 LQKENI. The CDR3 DNA sequence: TGTGCCAGCTCACCATCGGACAGGGCCCAAGAGACCCAGTACTTC. It specifies CASSPSDRAQETQYF. Complete variable domain (other parts from reference TRBV18 and TRBJ2-5): NAGVMQNPRHLVRRRGQEARLRCSPMKGHSHVYWYRQLPEEGLKFMVYLQKENIIDESGMPKERFSAEFPKEGPSILRIQQVVRGDSAAYFCASSPSDRAQETQYFGPGTRLLVL.

This clonotype was detected only a few times. V is TRBV4-3 and J is TRBJ2-5; D gene ambiguous. Between the trimmed V and J ends, which lost 0 bases and 5 bases, there was a span of 16 bases. The CDR3 has 16 residues. Germline assignment: CDR1 LGHNA and CDR2 YSLEER. The CDR3 loop reads CASSQDLYRHTETQYF. The CDR3 DNA is TGCGCCAGCAGCCAAGATTTATACAGACACACGGAGACCCAGTACTTC.

The J gene is TRBJ2-3, the V gene TRBV5-4; TRBD2 is a possible D gene (7 bases). The germline V gene has CDR1 SGHNT and CDR2 YYREEE (reference sequence). Trimming left V 0 bases short and J 6 bases short, with 14 bases between. CDR3 length: 15 amino acids. CDR3 DNA: TGTGCCAGCAGCTTGGAGTGGGGGGGCCATGATACGCAGTATTTT. This translates into CASSLEWGGHDTQYF.

This clonotype was counted at least ten times. An end of the junction does not agree with germline; a read error may underlie this. This rearrangement joins TRBV7-9 to TRBJ2-2, with D hard to call. Germline V lookup: CDR1 SEHNR, CDR2 FQNEAQ (reference sequence). This CDR3 contains 15 residues. The CDR3 bases are TGTGCCAGCAGTTTAGGCCAACCGAACACCGGGGAGCTGTTTTTT. This codes for CASSLGQPNTGELFF.

This clonotype was recorded once. This sequence joins TRBV5-4 and TRBJ2-7; the D is unclear. The CDR3 sequence is 15 residues long. Germline values: CDR1 SGHNT, CDR2 YYREEE (reference sequence). V lost 0 bases to trimming and J lost 1 base, with 11 bases between them. The CDR3 sequence is CASSLVPGPSYEQYF. The CDR3 DNA sequence: TGTGCCAGCAGCTTGGTGCCGGGCCCATCCTACGAGCAGTACTTC.

This clonotype was seen a few times. The chain uses TRBV12-3 or TRBV12-4 and TRBJ1-6; 7 bases agree with TRBD1. V lost 0 bases to trimming and J lost 4 bases; unmatched junction nucleotides: 6. The CDR3 has 17 residues. The CDR3: CASSLAPGGGYNSPLHF. The CDR3 nucleotides read TGTGCCAGCAGTTTAGCCCCAGGGGGGGGGTATAATTCACCCCTCCACTTT.

This clonotype has only a few counts. The chain links TRBV3-1 to TRBJ2-5; 8 nucleotides align to TRBD2. This CDR3 spans 15 amino acids. The J segment lost 3 bases and the V segment lost 0 bases, leaving 3 bases of the junction unmatched. CDR1 and CDR2 (germline): LGHDT, YNNKEL (reference sequence). CDR3 sequence (DNA): TGTGCCAGCAGCCAAGATAGAGCGGGGGAAGAGACCCAGTACTTC. It yields the protein CASSQDRAGEETQYF.

The V gene is TRBV11-2, the J gene TRBJ2-5; D gene ambiguous. CDR1 SGHAT and CDR2 FQNNGV come from the germline V gene. The V end lost 6 bases, the J end lost 4 bases, and 12 bases lay between the germline ends. There are 13 residues in the CDR3. Here the CDR3 DNA reads TGTGCCAGCAGGTCATGGGTTTCAGAGACCCAGTACTTC. Translated: CASRSWVSETQYF.

This clonotype was observed a few times. The CDR3 region is CASSLVSGETEAFF. CDR3 in DNA: TGTGCCAGCAGCTTAGTGTCTGGGGAAACTGAAGCTTTCTTT. The chain has TRBV7-2 and TRBJ1-1, with no clear D. CDR3 length: 14 residues. Trimming stripped 1 base from V and 5 bases from J, with 11 bases between. The germline CDR1 and CDR2 sequences are SGHTA and FQGNSA.

This chain joins TRBV7-2 and TRBJ2-3; 8 nucleotides agree with TRBD2. CDR3 length equals 16 residues. Germline V lookup: CDR1 SGHTA, CDR2 FQGNSA. V dropped 5 bases and J dropped 5; count of bases not matched to a gene: 12. The CDR3 reads CASSEGRSGDGDTQYF. The CDR3 nucleotides are TGTGCCAGCAGCGAAGGGCGTAGCGGGGACGGAGATACGCAGTATTTT.

This clonotype turned up a few times. The rearrangement joins TRBV28 to TRBJ1-6, with a possible D match to TRBD1 (6 bases). The CDR3 covers 15 residues. CDR1 and CDR2 (germline): MDHEN, SYDVKM. V lost 2 bases and J 8 bases, leaving 13 bases between the germline ends. CDR3 loop: CASSLEGGGHSPLHF. The CDR3 DNA is TGTGCCAGCAGTTTAGAAGGAGGGGGTCATTCACCCCTCCACTTT.

V gene TRBV20-1 combines with J gene TRBJ2-5; no clear D. The CDR3 spans 9 residues. V was clipped by 6 bases and J by 4 bases, with 3 bases between them. The germline V gene encodes CDR1 DFQATT and CDR2 SNEGSKA (reference sequence). Written as DNA, the CDR3 is TGCAGTGCGCGAGAGACCCAGTACTTC. It translates to CSARETQYF.

With respect to this clonotype: One junction end disagrees with the germline gene, perhaps due to a read error. The chain couples TRBV7-7 to TRBJ2-1; a weak D match, TRBD2 (5 bases). Germline values: CDR1 SSHAT, CDR2 FNYEAQ (reference sequence). The CDR3 sequence is 13 residues long. DNA for the CDR3: TGTGCTAGCAGCAACCGGGGAGACAATGAGCAGTTCTTC. Translating gives CASSNRGDNEQFF.

V is TRBV7-2 and J is TRBJ2-7; D may be TRBD1 (6 bases). Trimming stripped 6 bases from V and 1 base from J, with 16 bases between. Germline V CDR1 and CDR2: SGHTA, FQGNSA. The CDR3 loop spans 15 amino acids. The DNA of the CDR3 is TGTGCCAGCAGATCCCCGAACGACAGGTCCTACGAGCAGTACTTC. Translating gives CASRSPNDRSYEQYF.

V is TRBV9 and J is TRBJ2-1; TRBD2 aligns across 8 bases. CDR1 and CDR2 (germline): SGDLS, YYNGEE. The CDR3 runs to 16 residues. Germline trimming cut 1 base from V and 6 bases from J; bases unmatched to any gene: 9. Here the CDR3 reads CASSVMAGGPLNEQFF. Here the CDR3 DNA reads TGTGCCAGCAGCGTAATGGCGGGGGGCCCCCTCAATGAGCAGTTCTTC.

This clonotype was counted at least ten times. This sequence joins TRBV9 and TRBJ2-7, with TRBD1 as a possible D gene (5 bases). Trimming removed 0 bases at V and 4 bases at J, with 8 bases between. The germline V gene encodes CDR1 SGDLS and CDR2 YYNGEE. This CDR3 contains 13 residues. CDR3 sequence: CASSVGGRYEQYF. CDR3 sequence (DNA): TGTGCCAGCAGCGTAGGGGGCCGGTACGAGCAGTACTTC.

V and J are TRBV25-1 and TRBJ1-3; D unclear. Trimming cost V 2 bases and J 0 bases, with 8 bases left between them. CDR1 and CDR2 (germline): MGHDK, SYGVNS. The CDR3 is 15 amino acids. CDR3 sequence: CASSELGDSGNTIYF. The CDR3 bases are TGTGCCAGCAGTGAACTGGGAGACTCTGGAAACACCATATATTTT.

The chain recombines TRBV7-6 with TRBJ2-7; D possibly corresponds to TRBD1 (6 bases). The CDR3 length is 13 residues. Germline lookup yields CDR1 SGHVS and CDR2 FNYEAQ. Trimming removed 5 bases at V and 5 bases at J, with 13 bases between. CDR3: CASSPRGLNEQYV. The CDR3 DNA is TGTGCCAGCAGCCCTAGGGGGTTAAACGAGCAGTACGTC.